These T cell receptor beta chains were read from a single sample in a study of OX40 agonist ivuxolimab in advanced cancers. Clones were read by immunoSEQ multiplex PCR, and TCRdb kept only the in-frame ones, dropping some. The table records approximately 63,000 clones, roughly 78% of them present only once. Sequenced here: CD4+ or CD8+ T cells sorted from blood, sampled in a trial of the OX40 agonist ivuxolimab. The receptors derive from an adult with an advanced solid tumor such as melanoma, head and neck, liver or kidney cancer. CDR3s include the opening cysteine and the closing phenylalanine or tryptophan. The D gene is left open where the match is weak. Clone size is shown for a subset of rows, as once, few, many or a class of expanded clone.

size,D,V,J,DNA,CDR3
NA,NA,TRBV6-5,TRBJ1-4,TGTGCCAGCAGTTCCTGGGCACGGGCGTCGATCGAAAAACTGTTTTTT,CASSSWARASIEKLFF
NA,NA,TRBV19,TRBJ1-2,TGTGCCAGTAGTCCAGACGGACGGGGGGTTCTTGACACCTTC,CASSPDGRGVLDTF
NA,NA,TRBV2,TRBJ1-1,TGTGCCAGCAAGTATCTCTCAGGCGACACTGAAGCTTTCTTT,CASKYLSGDTEAFF
NA,TRBD2,TRBV7-8,TRBJ2-1,TGTGCCAGCAGCCCCACGGGACTAGCGGGAGTGGGTGAGCAGTTCTTC,CASSPTGLAGVGEQFF
NA,NA,TRBV7-2,TRBJ2-1,TGTGCCAGCAGCTTAGAGGCTAGCAGAAAGTTCGATGAGCAGTTCTTC,CASSLEASRKFDEQFF
NA,TRBD1,TRBV7-2,TRBJ2-7,TGTGCCAGCAGCCTAGGACAGGGGAGAATTTACGAGCAGTACTTC,CASSLGQGRIYEQYF
NA,NA,TRBV19,TRBJ2-3,TGTGCCAGTAGTATCGTACACGGCACAGATACGCAGTATTTT,CASSIVHGTDTQYF
NA,NA,TRBV27,TRBJ2-7,TGTGCCAGCAGTCTCTCCGTAAGCCCTAGCTCCTACGAGCAGTACTTC,CASSLSVSPSSYEQYF
once,TRBD1,TRBV27,TRBJ2-5,TGTGCCAGCAGTCCAGGTCCCGGGACAGGAATAGTGGGAGAGACCCAGTACTTC,CASSPGPGTGIVGETQYF
NA,NA,TRBV7-9,TRBJ1-2,TGTGCCAGCAGCTCAGACGCTTATGGCTACACCTTC,CASSSDAYGYTF
NA,NA,TRBV5-6,TRBJ1-6,TGTGCCAGCAGCTTGTCAGGGGCCCAATATAATTCACCCCTCCACTTT,CASSLSGAQYNSPLHF
NA,NA,TRBV10-3,TRBJ2-6,TGTGCCATCAGTGAGTGGGGGGGCGCTGGGGCCAACGTCCTGACTTTC,CAISEWGGAGANVLTF
medium-sized,NA,TRBV19,TRBJ2-7,TGTGCCAGTAGTAGATACCAGACAGACTCCTACGAGCAGTACTTC,CASSRYQTDSYEQYF
once,NA,TRBV7-8,TRBJ2-2,TGTGCCAGCAGCTTAGCTGCTGGCGGGGAGCTGTTTTTT,CASSLAAGGELFF
NA,TRBD2,TRBV4-1,TRBJ2-5,TGCGCCAGCAGCCAAGAAAAGGGGAGGGGAGAGACCCAGTACTTC,CASSQEKGRGETQYF
NA,TRBD1,TRBV13,TRBJ2-5,TGTGCCAGCAGCTTAAAACAGGGGACCGAAGAGACCCAGTACTTC,CASSLKQGTEETQYF
once,NA,TRBV28,TRBJ2-5,TGTGCCAGCAGTTGGACATCGGGCGGTCAAGAGACCCAGTACTTC,CASSWTSGGQETQYF
NA,TRBD1,TRBV19,TRBJ1-5,TGTGCCAGTAGTATAGAGGACGGACAGGGGCCCCTAAGCAATCAGCCCCAGCATTTT,CASSIEDGQGPLSNQPQHF
NA,TRBD1,TRBV29-1,TRBJ2-5,TGCAGCATCAGCACAGGGGGCGTCGAGACCCAGTACTTC,CSISTGGVETQYF
NA,NA,TRBV2,TRBJ2-3,TGTGCCAGCAGTGAGGGGACAACCAATATTCCGTATTTT,CASSEGTTNIPYF
NA,NA,TRBV11-2,TRBJ2-7,TGTGCCAGCACCTCCCCGGACTCCTACGAGCAGTACTTC,CASTSPDSYEQYF
NA,TRBD1,TRBV4-1,TRBJ2-1,TGCGCCAGCAGCCAAGTGAGGGGACAGGGAGGTGAGCAGTTCTTC,CASSQVRGQGGEQFF
NA,TRBD1,TRBV4-3,TRBJ2-1,TGCGCCAGCAGCCAACGACAGGGGCTTGGGCAGTTCTTC,CASSQRQGLGQFF
NA,TRBD1,TRBV13,TRBJ2-5,TGTGCCAGCAGCTTTCGGACAGGGGGCCAGATCGAGACCCAGTACTTC,CASSFRTGGQIETQYF
NA,NA,TRBV27,TRBJ1-1,TGTGCCAGCAGTTTCACAGGTTTGAACACTGAAGCTTTCTTT,CASSFTGLNTEAFF
NA,NA,TRBV19,TRBJ1-2,TGTGCCAGTAGTATCTTTTCGGGGAACTATGGCTACACCTTC,CASSIFSGNYGYTF
few,NA,TRBV4-3,TRBJ2-5,TGCGCCAGCAGCCAAGAATTGTACCAAGAGACCCAGTACTTC,CASSQELYQETQYF
NA,NA,TRBV7-9,TRBJ1-6,TGTGCCAGCAGCAAATGGGACACCGACTATAATTCACCCCTCCACTTT,CASSKWDTDYNSPLHF
NA,NA,TRBV27,TRBJ2-1,TGTGCCAGCAGTTTATCGATTTTCCAGTCTGATGAGCAGTTCTTC,CASSLSIFQSDEQFF
NA,NA,TRBV7-9,TRBJ2-3,TGTGCCAGCAGCTTCACAGATACGCAGTATTTT,CASSFTDTQYF
NA,NA,TRBV6-5,TRBJ1-2,TGTGCCAGCAGTTACTATCACAGGAGTAACTATGGCTACACCTTC,CASSYYHRSNYGYTF
NA,TRBD2,TRBV9,TRBJ2-3,TGTGCCAGCAGCGTAGGGCGGGGGGGAGGCACAGATACGCAGTATTTT,CASSVGRGGGTDTQYF
NA,NA,TRBV7-9,TRBJ1-2,TGTGCCGCGGGGGGAATCGACTATGGCTACACCTTC,CAAGGIDYGYTF
few,NA,TRBV5-8,TRBJ1-4,TGTGCCAGCAGCTTGGCCGTCAGGAGAACTAATGAAAAACTGTTTTTT,CASSLAVRRTNEKLFF
once,NA,TRBV13,TRBJ1-4,TGTGCCAGCAGCCCGACAGGAAGTCGGGAAAAACTGTTTTTT,CASSPTGSREKLFF
NA,TRBD2,TRBV10-3,TRBJ2-3,TGTGCCATCAGTGAGCCTAGCGGGAGCTCAGATACGCAGTATTTT,CAISEPSGSSDTQYF
NA,NA,TRBV6-1,TRBJ2-4,TGTGCCAGCAGTCCCCGGACTCAAGCCAAAAACATTCAGTACTTC,CASSPRTQAKNIQYF
once,NA,TRBV7-9,TRBJ2-3,TGTGCCAGCAGCATCGCGGGGGCCGATACGCAGTATTTT,CASSIAGADTQYF
NA,NA,TRBV5-6,TRBJ2-5,TGTGCCAGCAGCTTGGTGGGTAGGCGGGGAGAGACCCAGTACTTC,CASSLVGRRGETQYF
NA,NA,TRBV4-2,TRBJ2-7,TGTGCCAGCAGCCAAGTGCAGGGCCACTACGAGCAGTACTTC,CASSQVQGHYEQYF
NA,TRBD1,TRBV6-1,TRBJ1-5,TGTGCCAGCAGTGGTGGACAGGGAGGCAATCAGCCCCAGCATTTT,CASSGGQGGNQPQHF
NA,TRBD2,TRBV7-2,TRBJ2-1,TGTGCCAGCAGCCTGACCGGGACTAGCGTGAACAATGAGCAGTTCTTC,CASSLTGTSVNNEQFF
NA,NA,TRBV4-3,TRBJ2-7,TGCGCCAGCAGCCCAACCCCAGCGGCGCGCTACGAGCAGTACTTC,CASSPTPAARYEQYF
NA,TRBD1,TRBV29-1,TRBJ1-1,TGCAGCGTTGAAACACCCCCAGGGGGGCGGACTGAAGCTTTCTTT,CSVETPPGGRTEAFF
NA,NA,TRBV28,TRBJ2-7,TGTGCCAGCAGTCCCTTGCACTTCGAGCAGTACTTC,CASSPLHFEQYF
NA,NA,TRBV20-1,TRBJ1-1,TGCAGTGCGGGGGACTTTGAAGCTTTCTTT,CSAGDFEAFF
NA,TRBD2,TRBV5-1,TRBJ2-1,TGCGCCAGCAGCTCGGGACTAGCGGCGGCAAGTGCCCATGAGCAGTTCTTC,CASSSGLAAASAHEQFF
NA,NA,TRBV2,TRBJ1-2,TGTGCCAGCATCATAGACGGTGACTATGGCTACACCTTC,CASIIDGDYGYTF
NA,NA,TRBV27,TRBJ2-7,TGTGCCAGCAGTGGAAGCGGGTCGGTCTACGAGCAGTACTTC,CASSGSGSVYEQYF